This is a list of T cell receptor beta chains from one sample in a study of blood T cell repertoires in COVID-19. Assay used: immunoSEQ multiplex PCR; TCRdb lists only in-frame clones, some missing. The sample consists of about 310,000 clones, approximately 88% of them appearing once. Sequencing was performed on PBMCs or T cells enriched from blood (not recorded which). These receptors came from a woman between 18 and 30 years old who had recovered from COVID-19. Both conserved end residues are part of each CDR3. Some rows mark clone size as missing; the rest say once, few, many or name a class of expanded clone.

clone size,J gene,V gene,CDR3 protein
.,TRBJ2-1,TRBV4-3,CASSPRTSSYNEQFF
once,TRBJ2-1,TRBV7-2,CASSLGQGGNEQFF
.,TRBJ2-6,TRBV19,CASSIGAGSGANVLTF
.,TRBJ1-1,TRBV7-2,CASSLRGRPNTEAFF
.,TRBJ2-7,TRBV6-5,CASRTGYHEQYF
.,TRBJ1-1,TRBV7-2,CASSFSEVTEAFF
.,TRBJ1-1,TRBV7-3,CASSLTGGVTEAFF
.,TRBJ2-1,TRBV4-1,CASSQTSGSSYNEQFF
few,TRBJ1-1,TRBV2,CASSEELRGQGTEAFF
.,TRBJ2-1,TRBV5-1,CASSLDSSVNEQFF
.,TRBJ1-5,TRBV16,CASSQSGGFGDQPQHF